This T cell receptor (beta chain) was documented in a study of T cell repertoires in cytomegalovirus infection. TCRdb reprocessed the reads with MiXCR, giving one entry per CDR3 protein. The sample holds 200,000 to 300,000 distinct CDR3 sequences, around 12% seen once. This TCR was sampled from a human donor in good health (CMV status not recorded). Some clones in this sample may be carry-over from other donors' samples. Input material: PBMCs.

In DNA form, the CDR3 reads TGTGCCAGCAGCTTAGAGGGGGACAGCTCTCTCTATGGCTACACCTTC. It codes for CASSLEGDSSLYGYTF. This chain joins TRBV7-2 and TRBJ1-2; 7 nucleotides match TRBD1. Losses at the gene ends were 1 base for V and 4 bases for J; bases not matched to a gene: 9. The CDR3 contains 16 residues. The germline CDR1 and CDR2 sequences are SGHTA and FQGNSA.